The next 23 T cell receptor beta chains were all read from a single sample in a study of radiation and T cells in renal cell carcinoma. Time point in this sample: blood 4 weeks post-SBRT, at nephrectomy. Treatment reported: 15 Gy SBRT to primary tumor, nephrectomy 4 weeks later. Generated by immunoSEQ multiplex PCR, the TCRdb table keeps only in-frame clones and is missing some. The data contain approximately 80,000 clones, around 89% of them seen just once; the ten biggest clones take up nearly 6%. The input for sequencing was blood, taken from a patient whose treatment included radiotherapy and nephrectomy. Receptor source: a woman in her seventies with renal cell carcinoma.

This clone occurred once. The chain uses TRBV7-2 and TRBJ2-5; 9 nucleotides match TRBD2. The CDR3 has 16 residues. V lost 3 bases and J lost 1; bases outside the gene matches: 6. Germline V gives CDR1 SGHTA, CDR2 FQGNSA. The chain's CDR3 is CASSLGLALSQETQYF. CDR3 coding DNA: TGTGCCAGCAGCTTGGGACTAGCCCTCAGCCAAGAGACCCAGTACTTC. Based on the CDR3 plus reference TRBV7-2 and TRBJ2-5, the full variable domain is GAGVSQSPSNKVTEKGKDVELRCDPISGHTALYWYRQSLGQGLEFLIYFQGNSAPDKSGLPSDRFSAERTGGSVSTLTIQRTQQEDSAVYLCASSLGLALSQETQYFGPGTRLLVL.

The chain couples TRBV28 to TRBJ2-1, with 9 bases that match TRBD2. The J segment lost 4 bases and the V segment lost 1 base, leaving 5 bases of the junction unmatched. CDR1 is MDHEN, CDR2 SYDVKM, per germline. CDR3 size: 16 residues. The CDR3 region is CASSLFSGGIYNEQFF. CDR3 in DNA: TGTGCCAGCAGTTTATTTAGCGGGGGTATTTACAATGAGCAGTTCTTC. The full variable domain, in which reference TRBV28 and TRBJ2-1 provide the parts outside the CDR3, is DVKVTQSSRYLVKRTGEKVFLECVQDMDHENMFWYRQDPGLGLRLIYFSYDVKMKEKGDIPEGYSVSREKKERFSLILESASTNQTSMYLCASSLFSGGIYNEQFFGPGTRLTVL.

The V call is TRBV27, the J call TRBJ1-2; 8 nucleotides agree with TRBD1. J was trimmed by 3 bases and V by 2 bases; bases with no gene match: 11. The CDR3 is 17 residues long. Germline V lookup: CDR1 MNHEY, CDR2 SMNVEV (reference sequence). CDR3 DNA sequence: TGTGCCAGCAGTTTAGACCCCGGACAGGGATATTACTATGGCTACACCTTC. As protein: CASSLDPGQGYYYGYTF.

The sample holds a few counts of this clone. The chain carries TRBV30 and TRBJ2-7; 8 bases agree with TRBD1. The CDR3 sequence is 13 residues long. Looked up from germline, CDR1 is GTSNPN and CDR2 is SVGIG (reference sequence). Losses at the gene ends were 3 bases for V and 6 bases for J; bases not matched to a gene: 7. The DNA of the CDR3 is TGTGCCTGGAGAACGCAGGGGGCGCCCGAGCAGTACTTC. Amino acids: CAWRTQGAPEQYF. Full variable domain (outside the CDR3, taken from reference TRBV30 and TRBJ2-7): SQTIHQWPATLVQPVGSPLSLECTVEGTSNPNLYWYRQAAGRGLQLLFYSVGIGQISSEVPQNLSASRPQDRQFILSSKKLLLSDSGFYLCAWRTQGAPEQYFGPGTRLTVT.

The chain carries TRBV19 and TRBJ2-7; 11 bases map to TRBD1. Germline-derived CDR1 and CDR2 are LNHDA and SQIVND (reference sequence). V was pared by 5 bases and J by 3 bases, with 3 bases of the junction left unmatched. The CDR3 length is 14 residues. This CDR3 reads CASSPGQGGYEQYF. The CDR3 coding sequence is TGTGCCAGTAGTCCGGGACAGGGGGGCTACGAGCAGTACTTC.

The rearrangement uses TRBV19 and TRBJ1-1; D is possibly TRBD1 (6 bases). Germline CDR1 is LNHDA and CDR2 is SQIVND (reference sequence). Trimming removed 3 bases at V and 3 bases at J, with 17 bases between. The CDR3 is made up of 16 amino acids. This CDR3 is CASSIGGRKTYTEAFF. As DNA, the CDR3 is TGTGCCAGTAGTATCGGGGGCAGGAAGACGTACACTGAAGCTTTCTTT.

This chain links TRBV21-1 with TRBJ2-3; TRBD2, the D gene given by the table, was not confirmed from the DNA. TRBV21-1 has pseudogene status. This CDR3 contains 16 residues. This CDR3 reads CASSKGRETRTDTQYF. As DNA, the CDR3 is TGTGCCAGCAGCAAGGGGCGGGAGACCCGCACAGATACGCAGTATTTT.

The chain employs TRBV6-4 and TRBJ2-3; TRBD2 agrees at 11 bases. In germline, CDR1 is MRHNA, CDR2 SNTAGT. The CDR3 sequence is 15 residues long. The trim removed 5 bases at V and 3 bases at J, leaving 4 bases unmatched. The CDR3 protein is CASSPSGGRTDTQYF. DNA of the CDR3: TGTGCCAGCAGTCCTAGCGGGGGGCGAACAGATACGCAGTATTTT.

Here the CDR3 reads CAWSGLRGGTDTQYF. CDR3 nucleotides: TGTGCCTGGAGTGGTTTGCGGGGTGGGACAGATACGCAGTATTTT. The chain combines TRBV30 with TRBJ2-3, with a weak D call TRBD2 (6 bases). Looked up from germline, CDR1 is GTSNPN and CDR2 is SVGIG (reference sequence). Trimming shortened V by 1 base and J by 3 bases, and 14 bases separated the two germline ends. CDR3 length: 15 amino acids.

This clone came up a few times. The DNA of the CDR3 is TGTGCCAGCGGAGGGACAGCTGTGAACACCGGGGAGCTGTTTTTT. It specifies CASGGTAVNTGELFF. V usage is TRBV11-3 and J usage is TRBJ2-2; D may be TRBD1 (7 bases). Germline CDR1 and CDR2: SGHNT and YENEEA. The germline V and J ends were trimmed by 8 bases and 1 base, with 14 bases remaining between them. This CDR3 contains 15 residues.

A few counts support this clone. The chain recombines TRBV5-5 with TRBJ1-1, with TRBD1 matching 9 bases. Per germline, CDR1 SGHKS and CDR2 YYEKEE (reference sequence). The CDR3 spans 14 residues. The trim removed 6 bases at V and 6 bases at J, leaving 9 bases unmatched. The CDR3 bases are TGTGCCAGCACCACGACAGGGGGAGGGCCTGAAGCTTTCTTT. This sequence encodes CASTTTGGGPEAFF.

The chain recombines TRBV9 with TRBJ2-3; D is unclear. Germline V gives CDR1 SGDLS, CDR2 YYNGEE. Trimming shortened V by 0 bases and J by 4 bases, and 3 bases separated the two germline ends. The CDR3 loop spans 12 amino acids. The CDR3 sequence is CASSVDPDTQYF. CDR3 DNA sequence: TGTGCCAGCAGCGTAGACCCAGATACGCAGTATTTT. Complete variable domain (other parts from reference TRBV9 and TRBJ2-3): DSGVTQTPKHLITATGQRVTLRCSPRSGDLSVYWYQQSLDQGLQFLIQYYNGEERAKGNILERFSAQQFPDLHSELNLSSLELGDSALYFCASSVDPDTQYFGPGTRLTVL.

V is TRBV19 and J is TRBJ1-1; 7 nucleotides agree with TRBD1. V trimming: 6 bases; J trimming: 4 bases; junction bases outside the gene matches: 14. The CDR3 loop spans 16 amino acids. CDR1 is LNHDA and CDR2 is SQIVND in the germline V gene (reference sequence). Written as DNA, the CDR3 is TGTGCCAGTAGCAGAGGGGGCAACCCCCTCGGCACTGAAGCTTTCTTT. Translation: CASSRGGNPLGTEAFF.

The CDR3 bases are TGTGCCAGCTCACCGTCGGGATTAGCGGACTCCTACGAGCAGTACTTC. This codes for CASSPSGLADSYEQYF. This sequence joins TRBV28 and TRBJ2-7, with a possible D match to TRBD2 (6 bases). V lost 8 bases and J 0 bases, leaving 20 bases between the germline ends. This CDR3 contains 16 residues. In germline, CDR1 is MDHEN, CDR2 SYDVKM.

The chain's CDR3 is CASSLGVGGTIWEQYF. The CDR3 nucleotides are TGTGCCAGCAGCTTAGGGGTCGGGGGGACAATTTGGGAGCAGTACTTC. The V and J genes are TRBV11-2 and TRBJ2-7; possible D gene TRBD2, 7 bases. CDR1 is SGHAT, CDR2 FQNNGV, per germline. The CDR3 sequence is 16 residues long. V was pared by 1 base and J by 7 bases, with 20 bases between.

The V and J genes are TRBV7-8 and TRBJ2-1, with TRBD1 matching over 9 bases. CDR3 length: 18 amino acids. Germline V lookup: CDR1 SGHVS, CDR2 FQNEAQ. Trimming cost V 3 bases and J 8 bases; bases outside gene matches: 17. This CDR3 is CASSFQAETGQGWDEQFF. The CDR3 nucleotides are TGTGCCAGCAGCTTTCAGGCGGAGACGGGACAGGGTTGGGATGAGCAGTTCTTC. The full variable domain, its missing parts supplied by reference TRBV7-8 and TRBJ2-1, is GAGVSQSPRYKVAKRGQDVALRCDPISGHVSLFWYQQALGQGPEFLTYFQNEAQLDKSGLPSDRFFAERPEGSVSTLKIQRTQQEDSAVYLCASSFQAETGQGWDEQFFGPGTRLTVL.

This chain links TRBV11-2 with TRBJ2-1; D is unclear. Trimming left V 0 bases short and J 3 bases short, with 12 bases between. Germline V CDR1 and CDR2: SGHAT, FQNNGV. CDR3 length: 16 residues. The CDR3 DNA is TGTGCCAGCAGCTTAGATGGCGCAGGAATCTACAATGAGCAGTTCTTC. Translated: CASSLDGAGIYNEQFF. The variable domain in full, completed from reference TRBV11-2 and TRBJ2-1, reads EAGVAQSPRYKIIEKRQSVAFWCNPISGHATLYWYQQILGQGPKLLIQFQNNGVVDDSQLPKDRFSAERLKGVDSTLKIQPAKLEDSAVYLCASSLDGAGIYNEQFFGPGTRLTVL.

The chain carries TRBV5-1 and TRBJ2-1, with D perhaps matching TRBD1 or TRBD2 (5 bases each). This CDR3 is 14 amino acids long. Trimming shortened V by 4 bases and J by 2 bases, and 10 bases separated the two germline ends. Germline V gene sequence: CDR1 SGHRS, CDR2 YFSETQ. The CDR3 reads CASSLRGAYNEQFF. The CDR3 DNA reads TGCGCCAGCAGCCTTCGGGGCGCCTACAATGAGCAGTTCTTC.

The chain joins TRBV11-3 to TRBJ2-1; 10 bases are a match to TRBD2. The CDR3 sequence is 16 residues long. Germline V gene sequence: CDR1 SGHNT, CDR2 YENEEA. J lost 6 bases, V lost 6 bases, and 11 bases had no gene match. CDR3 DNA sequence: TGTGCCAGCAGTATGTCGTCGAGCGGGGGGGCCAATGAGCAGTTCTTC. Translated: CASSMSSSGGANEQFF.

A remark on this clone: The junction and the germline gene differ at one end; a read error may be behind it. The CDR3 spells CTSSIGQGHIQYF. In DNA form, the CDR3 reads TGTACCAGTAGTATCGGACAGGGCCACATTCAGTACTTC. The chain couples TRBV19 to TRBJ2-4; TRBD1 agrees at 8 bases. CDR1 LNHDA and CDR2 SQIVND come from the germline V gene (reference sequence). This CDR3 region has 13 residues.

The sample holds a few counts of this clone. The rearrangement links TRBV27 to TRBJ1-1, with a possible D match to TRBD1 (6 bases). There are 11 residues in the CDR3. Trimming took off 11 bases at V and 5 bases at J, with 12 bases between the two ends. Germline V lookup: CDR1 MNHEY, CDR2 SMNVEV (reference sequence). The CDR3 nucleotides are TGTGCCGCTTGGGGGCGGACTGAAGCTTTCTTT. Translating gives CAAWGRTEAFF.

This chain joins TRBV6-1 and TRBJ1-5; TRBD1 might be the D (5 bases). CDR3 length: 13 amino acids. Germline V CDR1 and CDR2: MNHNS, SASEGT. V was pared by 8 bases and J by 6 bases, with 14 bases between. CDR3 amino acids: CASRREGTQPQHF. The CDR3 nucleotides are TGTGCCAGCCGAAGAGAGGGGACTCAGCCCCAGCATTTT.

The V gene is TRBV10-3, the J gene TRBJ1-6; no firm D call. V lost 0 bases and J lost 4, with 7 bases in between. The CDR3 is made up of 15 amino acids. CDR1 and CDR2 (germline): ENHRY, SYGVKD. The CDR3 region is CAISESTGYNSPLHF. CDR3 DNA sequence: TGTGCCATCAGTGAGTCGACCGGGTATAATTCACCCCTCCACTTT.